This T cell receptor beta chain originates from a study of blood T cell repertoires in COVID-19. In the authors' workflow: Estimation of nucleated cell counts was performed using reference gene primer amplification. The repertoire was sequenced with immunoSEQ multiplex PCR; TCRdb's copy has only in-frame clones and lacks some. That table supplies the V and J calls and clone size; D and trimming were determined from the DNA. The repertoire holds around 150,000 clones, with 82% as singletons. Germline loops: CDR1 SNHLY, CDR2 FYNNEI. The CDR3 extends over 14 amino acids. With 4 bases removed from V and 6 bases from J, the gap between germline ends came to 13 bases.

This TCR derives from a woman between 40 and 55 years old with COVID-19, enrolled during active disease. The sequenced sample consisted of peripheral blood. This sequence joins TRBV2 and TRBJ2-1, with D possibly matching TRBD2 (5 bases). Written as DNA, the CDR3 is TGTGCCAGCAGTGGATTAGCGTCCCTCAATGAGCAGTTCTTC. Translating it yields CASSGLASLNEQFF.